Listed below are T cell receptor beta chains from one sample, sequenced in a study of siplizumab effects on memory and regulatory T cells. The method was immunoSEQ multiplex PCR; TCRdb's version includes in-frame clones alone and lacks a portion of them. This sample yields some 97,000 clones, of which approximately 90% are seen a single time; 0.65% to 0.8% belongs to the top ten. Sequenced sample: Tregs sorted from blood. The receptors derive from a human donor in good health. Both conserved end residues are part of each CDR3. Fields, in order: clone size, D gene, CDR3 length, V gene, CDR3 protein. D genes are given only for firm matches. The size of a clone is reported for some rows only, either as once, few or many, or as a class for expanded clones.

>-|TRBD1|15|TRBV6-1
CASRLRQGASYEQYF
>-|-|13|TRBV27
CASSLSGANVLTF
>-|-|14|TRBV7-9
CASSWGVQNTEAFF
>-|-|17|TRBV21-1
CAKLPGQGALPSGELFF
>once|TRBD2|15|TRBV7-2
CASSSTGTRAIEQYF
>-|-|12|TRBV5-1
CASSLEGNEQFF
>-|-|16|TRBV18
CASSPPHLSSGNTIYF
>-|TRBD2|16|TRBV4-1
CASSQDWAGGRDTQYF
>few|-|13|TRBV5-6
CASSWDDNYGYTF
>-|-|12|TRBV10-3
CAIGAGSYEQYF
>-|-|14|TRBV15
CATSREGFTGELFF
>-|-|14|TRBV30
CAWSQRQVTGELFF
>-|TRBD2|15|TRBV5-6
CASSFTSGPYNEQFF
>-|-|14|TRBV5-1
CASSLVPGEDDYTF
>-|TRBD2|14|TRBV5-4
CASSLASGSDTQYF
>-|TRBD1|15|TRBV4-2
CASSSQGAHSGELFF
>-|-|16|TRBV7-6
CASSQGQPGAGNTIYF
>-|-|15|TRBV2
CASTSLGRASEKLFF
>-|-|14|TRBV18
CASSPPIRQYEQYF
>-|TRBD2|14|TRBV6-1
CASTGASGRGEQFF
>-|TRBD1|15|TRBV6-5
CASSYFRTGGTEAFF
>-|-|12|TRBV18
CASSLGGEKLFF
>-|-|15|TRBV28
CASRSGGGPYNEQFF
>-|-|12|TRBV6-4
CASSDRSEDGVF
>-|-|11|TRBV6-6
CASGAGEKLFF
>-|-|15|TRBV2
CASSETTLSSYEQYF
>once|-|14|TRBV11-1
CASRRTGLNTEAFF
>-|-|15|TRBV5-1
CASSLGQTILDIQYF
>-|TRBD2|19|TRBV7-9
CASSSQSPSGGSSYNEQFF
>-|-|14|TRBV7-6
CASSLGPTGSTQYF
>-|-|13|TRBV6-5
CASSPDGDYGYTF
>-|-|14|TRBV18
CASSLPLVTGELFF
>-|TRBD2|17|TRBV28
CASSAPGLAGVTGELFF